This TCR beta chain was sequenced during a study of blood T cell repertoires in COVID-19 (TCRdb year 2020). Describing the broader study: The collaborator samples originated in the United States, Italy and Spain and spanned the acute and convalescent phases of COVID-19. The prospective study material was composed of cDNA or gDNA derived from T cells, B-cell-depleted T cells, or PBMCs. The dataset comprised deeply sampled blood TCRbeta repertoires from subjects exposed to, actively infected with, or recovered from COVID-19. The repertoires were released in a freely available public database meant as a resource for research on the immune response to SARS-CoV-2. Samples were obtained from the ongoing ImmuneRACE study (first 160 participants) and from 950 to 1,500 subjects provided by 6 global collaborators. A de-identified subject ID, COVID-19 status, age in years and sex were almost always included in the sample metadata. Where available, HLA class I and class II types were taken from metadata supplied by the sample provider and were not determined by assay-based typing. The investigation overall reported the following: How much clinical and demographic metadata was included differed by source and by participant, and the metadata was provided uncurated.

In the case of this clone: Its antigen has not been determined. The record has no base qualities; no much larger clone is one base away.

TCRbeta CDR3 regions were amplified from genomic DNA by means of the immunoSEQ Assay, a bias-controlled multiplex PCR. The authors' pipeline ran thus. Within the assay, amplification of reference gene primers was used to estimate how many nucleated cells each sample contained. To quantify the absolute abundance of each unique TCRbeta CDR3 rearrangement, sequence reads were collapsed and filtered. For each sample, productive Simpson clonality was calculated as the square root of Simpson's diversity index over productive rearrangements. In TCRdb, the immuneACCESS table is reduced to in-frame sequences with V and J assigned. These tables do not hold every clone; where another copy was compared, an unresolved V gene accounts for under half, and the others remain unexplained. D and trimming come from the DNA, and the V and J calls and clone size come from that table. Within this sample are approximately 170,000 clones, with approximately 86% of them counted one time only. Approximately 6.5% of the sample is in the top ten clones.

Each collaborating institution followed its own protocols to collect whole blood in K2EDTA tubes. Collaborator samples were shipped for TCRbeta analysis as frozen whole blood, isolated PBMCs, or DNA extracted from either sample type. Taken from the germline V gene, the CDR1 and CDR2 loops are LGHNA and YSLEER. The CDR3 has 20 amino acids, counting the end cysteine and phenylalanine. The kept DNA is CDR3 alone, 60 bases in frame from the first base. Germline trimming: 2 bases from V, 0 bases from J; junction bases outside gene matches: 9. The chain employs TRBV4-3 and TRBJ2-1, with 14 bases in between that match TRBD2. This TCR derives from a woman over 75 in a cohort sampled during active or convalescent COVID-19. What was sequenced was peripheral blood. The CDR3 region: CASSQSGTSGGLISYNEQFF. The nucleotide sequence reads TGCGCCAGCAGCCAATCAGGGACTAGCGGGGGCCTAATCTCCTACAATGAGCAGTTCTTC.